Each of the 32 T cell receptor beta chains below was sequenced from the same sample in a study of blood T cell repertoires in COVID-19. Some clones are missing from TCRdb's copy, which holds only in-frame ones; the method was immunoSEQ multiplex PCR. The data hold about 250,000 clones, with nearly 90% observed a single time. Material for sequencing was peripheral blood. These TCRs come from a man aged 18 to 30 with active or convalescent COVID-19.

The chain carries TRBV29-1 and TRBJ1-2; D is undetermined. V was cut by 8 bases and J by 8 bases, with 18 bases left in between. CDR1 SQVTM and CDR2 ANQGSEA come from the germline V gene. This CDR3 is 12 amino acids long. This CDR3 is CSTLEGGEGYTF. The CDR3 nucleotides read TGCAGCACCTTAGAGGGCGGAGAAGGCTACACCTTC.

CDR3 region: CASTKRAAGEDEQYF. Written as DNA, the CDR3 is TGTGCCAGCACCAAAAGGGCGGCGGGAGAGGACGAGCAGTACTTC. This rearrangement joins TRBV6-5 to TRBJ2-7; the match to TRBD2 covers 7 bases. The CDR3 spans 15 residues. Germline V gene sequence: CDR1 MNHEY, CDR2 SVGAGI. Unmatched junction bases numbered 14, after V lost 7 bases and J lost 5 bases.

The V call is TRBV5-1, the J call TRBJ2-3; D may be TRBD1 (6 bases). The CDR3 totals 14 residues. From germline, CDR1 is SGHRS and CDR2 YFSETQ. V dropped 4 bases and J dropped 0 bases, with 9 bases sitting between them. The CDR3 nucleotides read TGCGCCAGCAGCGGACAGCTTAGCACAGATACGCAGTATTTT. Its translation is CASSGQLSTDTQYF.

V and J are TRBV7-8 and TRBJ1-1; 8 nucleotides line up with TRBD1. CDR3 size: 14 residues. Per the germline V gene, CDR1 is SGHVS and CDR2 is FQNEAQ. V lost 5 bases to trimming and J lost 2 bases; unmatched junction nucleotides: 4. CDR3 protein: CASSKQGVNTEAFF. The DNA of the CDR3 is TGTGCCAGCAGCAAACAGGGGGTTAACACTGAAGCTTTCTTT.

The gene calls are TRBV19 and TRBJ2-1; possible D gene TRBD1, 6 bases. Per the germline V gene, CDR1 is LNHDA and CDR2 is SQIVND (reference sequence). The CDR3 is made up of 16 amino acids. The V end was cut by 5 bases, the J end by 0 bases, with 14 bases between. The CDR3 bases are TGTGCCAGTAGTGGTCTACAGGGAAGCTCCTACAATGAGCAGTTCTTC. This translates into CASSGLQGSSYNEQFF.

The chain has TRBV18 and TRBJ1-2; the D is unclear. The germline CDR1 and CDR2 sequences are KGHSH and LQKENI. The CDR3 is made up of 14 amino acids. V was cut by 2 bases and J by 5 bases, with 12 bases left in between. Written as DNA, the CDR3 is TGTGCCAGCTCACCAGCTCAGGCAGAGTATGGCTACACCTTC. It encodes CASSPAQAEYGYTF.

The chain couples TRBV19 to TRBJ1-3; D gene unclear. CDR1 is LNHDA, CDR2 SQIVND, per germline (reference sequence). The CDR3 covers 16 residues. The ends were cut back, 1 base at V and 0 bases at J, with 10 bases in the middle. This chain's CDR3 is CASSIAGGSSGNTIYF. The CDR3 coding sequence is TGTGCCAGTAGTATAGCGGGCGGGTCCTCTGGAAACACCATATATTTT.

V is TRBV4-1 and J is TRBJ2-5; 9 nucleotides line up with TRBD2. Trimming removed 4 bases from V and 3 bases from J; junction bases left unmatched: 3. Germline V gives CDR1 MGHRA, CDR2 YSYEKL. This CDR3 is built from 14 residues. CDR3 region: CASSRLADKETQYF. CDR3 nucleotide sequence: TGCGCCAGCAGCCGACTAGCGGATAAAGAGACCCAGTACTTC.

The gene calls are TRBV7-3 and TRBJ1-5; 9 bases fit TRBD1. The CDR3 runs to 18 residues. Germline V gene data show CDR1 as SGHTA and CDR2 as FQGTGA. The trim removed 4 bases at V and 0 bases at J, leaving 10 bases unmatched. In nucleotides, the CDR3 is TGTGCCAGCAGCTATGCCGGGACAGGGTCCTATAGCAATCAGCCCCAGCATTTT. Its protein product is CASSYAGTGSYSNQPQHF.

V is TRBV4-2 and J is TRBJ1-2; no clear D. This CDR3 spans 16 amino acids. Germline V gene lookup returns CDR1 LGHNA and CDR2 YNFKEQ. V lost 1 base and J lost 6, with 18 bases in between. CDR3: CASSQVLAKSIDGYTF. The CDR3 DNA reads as TGTGCCAGCAGCCAAGTTTTGGCCAAATCGATCGATGGCTACACCTTC.

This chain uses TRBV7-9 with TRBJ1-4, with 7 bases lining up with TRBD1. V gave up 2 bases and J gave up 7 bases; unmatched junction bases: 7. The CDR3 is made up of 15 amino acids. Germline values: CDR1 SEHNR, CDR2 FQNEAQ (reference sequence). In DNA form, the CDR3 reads TGTGCCAGCAGCTTAATCGGAACAGGGGTTGAAAAACTGTTTTTT. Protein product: CASSLIGTGVEKLFF. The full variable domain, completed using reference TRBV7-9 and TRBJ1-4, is DTGVSQNPRHKITKRGQNVTFRCDPISEHNRLYWYRQTLGQGPEFLTYFQNEAQLEKSRLLSDRFSAERPKGSFSTLEIQRTEQGDSAMYLCASSLIGTGVEKLFFGSGTQLSVL.

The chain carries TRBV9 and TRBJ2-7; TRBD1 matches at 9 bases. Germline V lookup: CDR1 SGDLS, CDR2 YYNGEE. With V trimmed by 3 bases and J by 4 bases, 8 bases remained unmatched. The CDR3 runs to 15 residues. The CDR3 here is CASSASGTGLYEQYF. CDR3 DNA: TGTGCCAGCAGCGCATCCGGGACAGGGTTATACGAGCAGTACTTC.

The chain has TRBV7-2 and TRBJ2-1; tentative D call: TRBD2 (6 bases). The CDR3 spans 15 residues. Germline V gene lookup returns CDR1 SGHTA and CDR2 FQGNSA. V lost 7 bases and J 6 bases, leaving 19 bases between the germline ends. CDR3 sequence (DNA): TGTGCCAGCATCCCGACCCGCGGGACTCTCAATGAGCAGTTCTTC. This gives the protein CASIPTRGTLNEQFF.

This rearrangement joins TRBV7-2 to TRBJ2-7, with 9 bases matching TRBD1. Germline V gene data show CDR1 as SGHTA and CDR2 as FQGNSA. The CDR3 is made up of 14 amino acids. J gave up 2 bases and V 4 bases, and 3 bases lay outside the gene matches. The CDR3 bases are TGTGCCAGCAGCTCGACAGGGGGTCCCTACGAGCAGTACTTC. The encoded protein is CASSSTGGPYEQYF.

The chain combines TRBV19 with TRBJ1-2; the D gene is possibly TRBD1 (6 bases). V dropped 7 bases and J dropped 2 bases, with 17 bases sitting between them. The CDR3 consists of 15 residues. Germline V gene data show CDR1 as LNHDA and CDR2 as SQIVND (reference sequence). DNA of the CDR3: TGTGCCAGTATGAAGCTGGACAGCACGAACTATGGCTACACCTTC. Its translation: CASMKLDSTNYGYTF.

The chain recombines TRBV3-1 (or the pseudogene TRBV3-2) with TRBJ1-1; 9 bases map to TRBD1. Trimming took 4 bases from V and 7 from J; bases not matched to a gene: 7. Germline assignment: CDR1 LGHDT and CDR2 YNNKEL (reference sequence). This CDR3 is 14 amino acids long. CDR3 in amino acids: CASSLRDRAGEAFF. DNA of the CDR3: TGTGCCAGCAGCCTCCGGGACAGGGCGGGTGAAGCTTTCTTT.

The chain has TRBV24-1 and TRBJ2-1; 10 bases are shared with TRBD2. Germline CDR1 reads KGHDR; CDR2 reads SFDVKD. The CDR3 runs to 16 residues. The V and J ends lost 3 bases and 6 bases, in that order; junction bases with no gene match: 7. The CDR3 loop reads CATSDPLAGEGNEQFF. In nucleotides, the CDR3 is TGTGCCACCAGTGATCCCCTAGCGGGAGAGGGCAATGAGCAGTTCTTC.

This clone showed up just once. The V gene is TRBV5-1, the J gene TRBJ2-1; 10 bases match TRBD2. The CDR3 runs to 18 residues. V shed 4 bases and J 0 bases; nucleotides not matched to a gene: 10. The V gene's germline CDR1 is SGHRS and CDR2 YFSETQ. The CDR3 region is CASSTDTSGVSSYNEQFF. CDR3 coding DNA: TGCGCCAGCAGCACGGATACTAGCGGGGTGAGCTCCTACAATGAGCAGTTCTTC.

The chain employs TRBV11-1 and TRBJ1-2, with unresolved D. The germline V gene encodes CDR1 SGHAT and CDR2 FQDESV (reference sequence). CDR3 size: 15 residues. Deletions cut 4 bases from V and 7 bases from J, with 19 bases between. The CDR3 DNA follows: TGTGCCAGCAGCTCCGACCCCTTAGTAGCAGCTGGCTACACCTTC. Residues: CASSSDPLVAAGYTF.

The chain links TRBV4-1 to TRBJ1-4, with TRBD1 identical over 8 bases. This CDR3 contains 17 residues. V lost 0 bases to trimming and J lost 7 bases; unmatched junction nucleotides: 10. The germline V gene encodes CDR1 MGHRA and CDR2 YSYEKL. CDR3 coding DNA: TGCGCCAGCAGCCAAGAAGTAAGAGGCAGGGGGCTTGAAAAACTGTTTTTT. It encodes CASSQEVRGRGLEKLFF.

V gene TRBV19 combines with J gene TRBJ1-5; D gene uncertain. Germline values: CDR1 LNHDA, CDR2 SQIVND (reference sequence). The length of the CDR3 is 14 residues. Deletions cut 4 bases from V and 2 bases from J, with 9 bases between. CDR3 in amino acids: CASSTEGGNQPQHF. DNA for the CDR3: TGTGCCAGTAGTACTGAGGGTGGCAATCAGCCCCAGCATTTT.

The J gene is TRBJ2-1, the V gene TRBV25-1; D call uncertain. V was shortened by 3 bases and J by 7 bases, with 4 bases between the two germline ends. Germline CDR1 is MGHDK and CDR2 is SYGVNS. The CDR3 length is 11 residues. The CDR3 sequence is CASSDLNEQFF. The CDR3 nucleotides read TGTGCCAGCAGTGACTTAAATGAGCAGTTCTTC.

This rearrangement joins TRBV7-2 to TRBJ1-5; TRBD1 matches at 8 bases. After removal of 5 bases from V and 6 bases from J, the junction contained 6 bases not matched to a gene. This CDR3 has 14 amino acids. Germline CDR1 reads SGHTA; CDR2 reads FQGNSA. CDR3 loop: CASSPDRELQPQHF. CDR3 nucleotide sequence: TGTGCCAGCAGCCCGGACAGGGAGCTTCAGCCCCAGCATTTT.

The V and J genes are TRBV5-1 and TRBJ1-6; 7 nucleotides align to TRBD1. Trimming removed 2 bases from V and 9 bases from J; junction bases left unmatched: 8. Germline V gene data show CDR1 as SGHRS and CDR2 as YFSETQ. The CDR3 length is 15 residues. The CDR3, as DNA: TGCGCCAGCAGCTTAGGGGGCCAGGGCCCTTCACCCCTCCACTTT. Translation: CASSLGGQGPSPLHF.

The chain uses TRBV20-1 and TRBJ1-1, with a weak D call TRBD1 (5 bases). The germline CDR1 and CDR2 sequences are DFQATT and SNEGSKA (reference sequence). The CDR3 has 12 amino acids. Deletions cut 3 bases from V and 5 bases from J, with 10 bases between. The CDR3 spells CSASGGETEAFF. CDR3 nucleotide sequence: TGCAGTGCTAGTGGGGGGGAGACTGAAGCTTTCTTT.

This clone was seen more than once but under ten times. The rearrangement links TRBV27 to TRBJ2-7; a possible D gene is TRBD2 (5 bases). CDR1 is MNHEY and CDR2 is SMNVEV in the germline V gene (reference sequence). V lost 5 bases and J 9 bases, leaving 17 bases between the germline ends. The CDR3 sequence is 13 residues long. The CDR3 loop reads CASSQREGGRQYF. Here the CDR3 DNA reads TGTGCCAGCAGTCAAAGAGAGGGCGGGCGGCAGTACTTC.

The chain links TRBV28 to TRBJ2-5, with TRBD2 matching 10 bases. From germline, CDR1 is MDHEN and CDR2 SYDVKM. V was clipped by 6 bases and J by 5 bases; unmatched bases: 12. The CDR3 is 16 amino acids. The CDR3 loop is CASSRTSGSSGETQYF. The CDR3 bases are TGTGCCAGCAGCCGGACTAGCGGATCGTCCGGCGAGACCCAGTACTTC.

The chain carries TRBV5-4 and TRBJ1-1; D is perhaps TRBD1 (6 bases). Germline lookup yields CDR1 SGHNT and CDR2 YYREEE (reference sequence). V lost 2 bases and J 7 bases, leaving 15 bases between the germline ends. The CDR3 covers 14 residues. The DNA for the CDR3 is TGTGCCAGCAGCTTAAGAGGGGGACGTGATGAAGCTTTCTTT. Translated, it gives CASSLRGGRDEAFF. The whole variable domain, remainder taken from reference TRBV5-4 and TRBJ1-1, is ETGVTQSPTHLIKTRGQQVTLRCSSQSGHNTVSWYQQALGQGPQFIFQYYREEENGRGNFPPRFSGLQFPNYSSELNVNALELDDSALYLCASSLRGGRDEAFFGQGTRLTVV.

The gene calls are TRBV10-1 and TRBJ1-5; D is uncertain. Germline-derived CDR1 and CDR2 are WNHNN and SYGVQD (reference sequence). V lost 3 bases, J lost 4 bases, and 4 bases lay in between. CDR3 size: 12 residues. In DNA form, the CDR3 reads TGCGCCAGCAGTGACGGGAATCAGCCCCAGCATTTT. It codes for CASSDGNQPQHF.

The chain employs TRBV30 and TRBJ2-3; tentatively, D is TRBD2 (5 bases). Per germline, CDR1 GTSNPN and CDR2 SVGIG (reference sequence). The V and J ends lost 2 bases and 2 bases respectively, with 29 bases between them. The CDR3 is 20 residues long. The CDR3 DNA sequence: TGTGCCTGGAGTCCTTATTCGCCCTTGACGGGAAAAATCTACACAGATACGCAGTATTTT. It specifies CAWSPYSPLTGKIYTDTQYF.

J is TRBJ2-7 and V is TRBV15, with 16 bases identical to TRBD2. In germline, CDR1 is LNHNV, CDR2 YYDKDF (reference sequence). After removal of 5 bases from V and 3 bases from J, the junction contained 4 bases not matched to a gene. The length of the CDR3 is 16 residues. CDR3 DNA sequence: TGTGCCACCAGCGGGACTAGCGGGAGGGCTCGCTACGAGCAGTACTTC. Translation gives CATSGTSGRARYEQYF. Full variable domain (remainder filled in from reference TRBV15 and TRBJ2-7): DAMVIQNPRYQVTQFGKPVTLSCSQTLNHNVMYWYQQKSSQAPKLLFHYYDKDFNNEADTPDNFQSRRPNTSFCFLDIRSPGLGDTAMYLCATSGTSGRARYEQYFGPGTRLTVT.

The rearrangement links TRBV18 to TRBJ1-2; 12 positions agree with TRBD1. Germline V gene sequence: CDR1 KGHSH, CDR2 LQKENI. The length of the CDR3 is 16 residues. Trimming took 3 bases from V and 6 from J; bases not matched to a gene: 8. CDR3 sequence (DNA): TGTGCCAGCTCACCGTCCCGGGACAGGGGGCGCGATGGCTACACCTTC. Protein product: CASSPSRDRGRDGYTF.